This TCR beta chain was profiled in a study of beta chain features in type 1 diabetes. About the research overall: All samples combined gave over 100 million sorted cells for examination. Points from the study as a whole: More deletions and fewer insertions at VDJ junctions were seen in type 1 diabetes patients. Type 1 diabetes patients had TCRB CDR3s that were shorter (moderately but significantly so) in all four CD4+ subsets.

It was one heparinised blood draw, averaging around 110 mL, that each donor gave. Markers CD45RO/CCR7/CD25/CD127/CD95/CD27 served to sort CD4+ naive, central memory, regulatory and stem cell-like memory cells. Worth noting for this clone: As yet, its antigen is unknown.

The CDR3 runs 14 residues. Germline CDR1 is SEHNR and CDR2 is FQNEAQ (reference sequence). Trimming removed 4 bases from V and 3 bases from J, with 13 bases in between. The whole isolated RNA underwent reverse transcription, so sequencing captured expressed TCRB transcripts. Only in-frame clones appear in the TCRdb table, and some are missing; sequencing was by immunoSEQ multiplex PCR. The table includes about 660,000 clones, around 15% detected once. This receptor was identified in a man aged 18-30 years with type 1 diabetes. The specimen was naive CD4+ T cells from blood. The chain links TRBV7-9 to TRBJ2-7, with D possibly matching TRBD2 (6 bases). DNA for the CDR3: TGTGCCAGCAGCTGGGACTCCTTCGACTACGAGCAGTACTTC. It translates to CASSWDSFDYEQYF.